Shown below are 18 T cell receptor beta chains from a single sample sequenced in a study of blood T cell repertoires in COVID-19. The repertoire was sequenced with immunoSEQ multiplex PCR; TCRdb's copy has only in-frame clones and lacks some. Found here are about 80,000 clones, around 91% of them singletons; the top ten hold 1.5% to 2%. The specimen sequenced was peripheral blood. The receptor set was obtained from a woman aged 45 to 65 in a cohort sampled during active COVID-19.

This clone has just a few counts. The V and J genes are TRBV5-1 and TRBJ2-7; 11 positions match TRBD2. V lost 3 bases and J lost 3; bases outside the gene matches: 2. This CDR3 has 14 amino acids. Germline values: CDR1 SGHRS, CDR2 YFSETQ. The CDR3 spells CASSSTSGSYEQYF. The CDR3 DNA sequence: TGCGCCAGCAGCTCCACTAGCGGGAGCTACGAGCAGTACTTC.

In this sample, this clone turned up once. The rearrangement links TRBV4-2 to TRBJ2-1; 9 bases are shared with TRBD2. The CDR3 has 16 residues. CDR1 and CDR2 (germline): LGHNA, YNFKEQ. The V gene end was trimmed by 3 bases and the J gene end by 7 bases; junction bases not matched to a gene: 10. The CDR3 DNA reads as TGTGCCAGCAGCCACGGACTAGCGCGAAGCGGGAATGAGCAGTTCTTC. Translating gives CASSHGLARSGNEQFF.

The rearrangement joins TRBV4-1 to TRBJ1-2; the match to TRBD1 covers 9 bases. V was clipped by 4 bases and J by 3 bases; unmatched bases: 6. The CDR3 totals 15 residues. Germline CDR1 reads MGHRA; CDR2 reads YSYEKL. CDR3 bases: TGCGCCAGCAGCCCGAGACAGGGGGGCGACTATGGCTACACCTTC. It encodes CASSPRQGGDYGYTF.

The V and J genes are TRBV30 and TRBJ2-1, with 8 nucleotides matching TRBD2. V shed 2 bases, J shed 4 bases, and the junction held 4 bases outside the gene matches. CDR3 size: 14 residues. The germline V gene has CDR1 GTSNPN and CDR2 SVGIG (reference sequence). In nucleotides, the CDR3 is TGTGCCTGGAGTTCGAGCGGGGGTTACAATGAGCAGTTCTTC. Its protein product is CAWSSSGGYNEQFF.

The rearrangement joins TRBV11-2 to TRBJ2-2, with TRBD2 matching 7 bases. Germline V gene sequence: CDR1 SGHAT, CDR2 FQNNGV. V shed 3 bases, J shed 7 bases, and the junction held 11 bases outside the gene matches. This CDR3 region has 16 residues. The CDR3 DNA follows: TGTGCCAGCAGCTTTGGCGGGAGATCTTATAGCGGGGAGCTGTTTTTT. Translating gives CASSFGGRSYSGELFF.

This chain links TRBV20-1 with TRBJ1-2, with TRBD1 matching 9 bases. CDR1 is DFQATT, CDR2 SNEGSKA, per germline (reference sequence). Trimming cost V 5 bases and J 8 bases; bases outside gene matches: 3. CDR3 size: 11 residues. The DNA of the CDR3 is TGCAGTGCTTCCGGGACAGGGGGCTACACCTTC. As protein: CSASGTGGYTF.

The genes are TRBV5-1 and TRBJ2-1; 11 bases line up with TRBD2. The germline CDR1 and CDR2 sequences are SGHRS and YFSETQ. Trimming cost V 8 bases and J 9 bases; bases outside gene matches: 10. The CDR3 loop spans 14 amino acids. The DNA of the CDR3 is TGCGCCAGTGCCGGGACTAGCGGATTGGGTGAGCAGTTCTTC. Encoded protein: CASAGTSGLGEQFF.

J is TRBJ1-1 and V is TRBV19, with D possibly matching TRBD1 (5 bases). V gave up 7 bases and J gave up 0 bases, with 15 bases separating them. The CDR3 length is 15 residues. The germline V gene encodes CDR1 LNHDA and CDR2 SQIVND (reference sequence). In nucleotides, the CDR3 is TGTGCCAGTACCTGGACATCCTTATTGAACACTGAAGCTTTCTTT. Protein sequence: CASTWTSLLNTEAFF.

The chain is built from TRBV6-5 and TRBJ1-1, with TRBD1 matching over 7 bases. The CDR3 has 15 amino acids. The junction had 9 bases not matched to a gene; V was cut back by 6 bases and J by 2 bases. CDR1 is MNHEY, CDR2 SVGAGI, per germline. CDR3 residues: CASRLRQGINTEAFF. The CDR3 DNA reads TGTGCCAGCAGATTAAGACAGGGAATTAACACTGAAGCTTTCTTT.

This clone has just one count. The chain employs TRBV2 and TRBJ1-1; TRBD1 matches at 8 bases. This CDR3 is built from 13 residues. Germline V CDR1 and CDR2: SNHLY, FYNNEI. The trim removed 4 bases at V and 7 bases at J, leaving 5 bases unmatched. CDR3 region: CASSADREIEAFF. Written as DNA, the CDR3 is TGTGCCAGCAGTGCGGACAGGGAGATTGAAGCTTTCTTT.

This clone was observed a single time. This chain joins TRBV10-1 and TRBJ2-7; 11 positions agree with TRBD2. CDR3 length: 16 amino acids. Germline V gene data show CDR1 as WNHNN and CDR2 as SYGVQD (reference sequence). The V gene end was trimmed by 3 bases and the J gene end by 1 base; junction bases not matched to a gene: 5. CDR3 coding DNA: TGCGCCAGCAGTGACTCTAGCGGGGGGCCTTCCTACGAGCAGTACTTC. Amino acids: CASSDSSGGPSYEQYF.

This rearrangement joins TRBV5-1 to TRBJ2-2; 7 bases line up with TRBD2. Unmatched junction bases numbered 5, after V lost 6 bases and J lost 0 bases. The CDR3 contains 15 residues. CDR1 and CDR2 (germline): SGHRS, YFSETQ. This CDR3 reads CASKAGTTNTGELFF. CDR3 nucleotide sequence: TGCGCCAGCAAAGCCGGGACTACGAACACCGGGGAGCTGTTTTTT.

This clone was seen a single time. In nucleotides, the CDR3 is TGTGCCAGCAGCAAGACCTTAGCGGGTGCAGATACGCAGTATTTT. Translation: CASSKTLAGADTQYF. The V call is TRBV7-6, the J call TRBJ2-3; TRBD2 matches 7 bases. Germline assignment: CDR1 SGHVS and CDR2 FNYEAQ. The CDR3 is 15 amino acids. V shed 5 bases, J shed 4 bases, and the junction held 9 bases outside the gene matches.

Concerning this clone: Other DNA sequences in the sample encode the same CDR3. This chain links TRBV3-1 (or the pseudogene TRBV3-2) with TRBJ2-7; TRBD2 agrees at 8 bases. In germline, CDR1 is LGHDT, CDR2 YNNKEL (reference sequence). The CDR3 runs to 15 residues. Germline trimming cut 1 base from V and 7 bases from J; bases unmatched to any gene: 9. The CDR3 spells CASSQGPGGPSEQYF. The CDR3 DNA follows: TGTGCCAGCAGCCAAGGACCGGGAGGGCCTAGTGAGCAGTACTTC.

The chain combines TRBV18 with TRBJ2-5; D is perhaps TRBD1 (7 bases). CDR3 length equals 14 residues. The germline V and J ends were trimmed by 1 base and 4 bases, with 10 bases remaining between them. Germline V lookup: CDR1 KGHSH, CDR2 LQKENI. The CDR3 DNA reads as TGTGCCAGCTCACCACGGAGGGGGCGAGAGACCCAGTACTTC. It is translated as CASSPRRGRETQYF.

This rearrangement joins TRBV5-1 to TRBJ1-3; 8 bases are a match to TRBD1. With V trimmed by 4 bases and J by 2 bases, 5 bases remained unmatched. The germline V gene encodes CDR1 SGHRS and CDR2 YFSETQ. The CDR3 runs to 15 residues. Here the CDR3 reads CASSGQGLTGNTIYF. In nucleotides, the CDR3 is TGCGCCAGCAGCGGACAGGGACTGACTGGAAACACCATATATTTT.

The chain has TRBV18 and TRBJ2-7; possible D gene TRBD1, 6 bases. Trimming cost V 2 bases and J 3 bases, with 23 bases left between them. In germline, CDR1 is KGHSH, CDR2 LQKENI. This CDR3 is 18 amino acids long. The CDR3 DNA is TGTGCCAGCTCACCAAACAAGGGGGACGAGTTTCGTCGCTACGAGCAGTACTTC. Its translation: CASSPNKGDEFRRYEQYF.

About this clone: Sequence at one end of the junction differs from germline and may be a read error. The chain has TRBV4-2 and TRBJ1-1; maybe TRBD1 (6 bases). CDR3 length: 15 residues. Germline values: CDR1 LGHNA, CDR2 YNFKEQ. CDR3 in amino acids: CASSHLSQGNSEAFF. CDR3 nucleotides: TGTGCCAGCAGCCACCTTTCTCAGGGGAACTCTGAAGCTTTCTTT.